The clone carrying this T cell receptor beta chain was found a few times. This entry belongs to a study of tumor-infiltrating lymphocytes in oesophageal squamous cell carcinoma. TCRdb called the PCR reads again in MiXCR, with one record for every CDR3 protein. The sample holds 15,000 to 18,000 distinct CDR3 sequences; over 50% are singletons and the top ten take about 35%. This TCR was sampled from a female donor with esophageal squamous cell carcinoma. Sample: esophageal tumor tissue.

The CDR3 sequence is CASSGEKETQYF. In DNA, the CDR3 is TGTGCCAGCAGTGGGGAAAAAGAGACCCAGTACTTC. The rearrangement uses TRBV2 and TRBJ2-5; the D is unclear. CDR1 is SNHLY, CDR2 FYNNEI, per germline. The CDR3 runs 12 residues. The V and J ends lost 4 bases and 3 bases respectively, with 6 bases between them.